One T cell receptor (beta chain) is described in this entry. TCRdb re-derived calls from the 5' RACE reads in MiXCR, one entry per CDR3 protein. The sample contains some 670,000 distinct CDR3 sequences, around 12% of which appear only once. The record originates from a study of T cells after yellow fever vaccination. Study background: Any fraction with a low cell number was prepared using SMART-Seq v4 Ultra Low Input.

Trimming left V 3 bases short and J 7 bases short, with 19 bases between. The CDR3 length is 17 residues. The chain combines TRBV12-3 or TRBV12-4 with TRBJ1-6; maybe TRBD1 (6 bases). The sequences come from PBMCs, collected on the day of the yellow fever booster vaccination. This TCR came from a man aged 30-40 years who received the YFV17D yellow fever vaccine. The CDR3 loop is CASSFRQVPQANSPLHF. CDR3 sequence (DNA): TGTGCCAGCAGTTTTAGACAGGTCCCTCAGGCCAATTCACCCCTCCACTTT.